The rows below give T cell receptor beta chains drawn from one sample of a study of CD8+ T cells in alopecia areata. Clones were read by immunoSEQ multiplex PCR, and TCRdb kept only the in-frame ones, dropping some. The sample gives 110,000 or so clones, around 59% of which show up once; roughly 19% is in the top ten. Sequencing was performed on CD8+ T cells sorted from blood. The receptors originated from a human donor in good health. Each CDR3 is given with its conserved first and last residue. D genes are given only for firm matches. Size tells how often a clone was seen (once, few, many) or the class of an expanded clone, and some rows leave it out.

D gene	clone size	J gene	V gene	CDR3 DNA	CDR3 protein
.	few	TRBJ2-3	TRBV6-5	TGTGCCAGCAGTTACGGGGCAGGGTTATTTGATACGCAGTATTTT	CASSYGAGLFDTQYF
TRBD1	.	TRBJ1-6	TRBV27	TGTGCCAGCAGTTTATCAGGGGGCGATTCACCCCTCCACTTT	CASSLSGGDSPLHF
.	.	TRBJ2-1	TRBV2	TGTGCCAGCAGTGAGTATGGCGGGGGCGCCATAAATGAGCAGTTCTTC	CASSEYGGGAINEQFF
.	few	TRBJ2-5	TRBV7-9	TGTGCCAGCAGCCTGCTTTTGTCCCACCAAGAGACCCAGTACTTC	CASSLLLSHQETQYF
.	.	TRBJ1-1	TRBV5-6	TGTGCCAGCAGCCCAACGATTGAGGGCACTGAAGCTTTCTTT	CASSPTIEGTEAFF
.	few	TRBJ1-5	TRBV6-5	TGTGCCAGCAGTTGGGAAAGGGTTACTAATCAGCCCCAGCATTTT	CASSWERVTNQPQHF
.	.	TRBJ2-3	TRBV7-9	TGTGCCAGCAGCATCCCCCGGGAGTCAGCAGATACGCAGTATTTT	CASSIPRESADTQYF
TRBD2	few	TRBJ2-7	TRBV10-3	TGTGCCATCAGTGAGGTAGCGGGGGGGTACGAGCAGTACTTC	CAISEVAGGYEQYF
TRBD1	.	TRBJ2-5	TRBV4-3	TGCGCCAGCAGCCGTGACAGGGGATCGGAGACCCAGTACTTC	CASSRDRGSETQYF
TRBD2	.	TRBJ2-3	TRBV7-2	TGTGCCAGCAGCCCCGGAGGACTAGCGGGGGGGCAGGATACGCAGTATTTT	CASSPGGLAGGQDTQYF
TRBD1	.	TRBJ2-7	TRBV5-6	TGTGCCAGCAGCCCCGGGACAGCCTACGAGCAGTACTTC	CASSPGTAYEQYF
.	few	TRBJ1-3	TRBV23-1	TGCGCCAGCAGTCAATCGGCCCGGGTTGGAAACACCATATATTTT	CASSQSARVGNTIYF
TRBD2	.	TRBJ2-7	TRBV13	TGTGCCAGCAGCTTAGAGCGGGGGGGCCCCGAGCAGTACTTC	CASSLERGGPEQYF
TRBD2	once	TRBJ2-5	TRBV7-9	TGTGCCAGCAGCTCAGGACTAGCGGATCAAGAGACCCAGTACTTC	CASSSGLADQETQYF
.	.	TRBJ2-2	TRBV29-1	TGCAGCGTTGTACGGGATGGGGCCGGGGAGCTGTTTTTT	CSVVRDGAGELFF
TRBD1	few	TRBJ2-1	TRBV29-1	TGCAGTACTTACCCGGGACAGAACAATGAGCAGTTCTTC	CSTYPGQNNEQFF
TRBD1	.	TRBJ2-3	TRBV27	TGTGCCAGCAGTTTTAAGATTTGGACAGGGCCAGATACGCAGTATTTT	CASSFKIWTGPDTQYF
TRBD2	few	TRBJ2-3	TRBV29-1	TGCAGCGTAGAAGACGTAGCGGGGGCCATCACAGATACGCAGTATTTT	CSVEDVAGAITDTQYF
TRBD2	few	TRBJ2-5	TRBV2	TGTGCCAGCAGTGAACGAAGCGGGGGCCCTCAAGAGACCCAGTACTTC	CASSERSGGPQETQYF
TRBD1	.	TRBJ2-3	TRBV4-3	TGCGCCAGCAGCCAAGCCGACAGGGCGGCTCAGCTGGATACGCAGTATTTT	CASSQADRAAQLDTQYF
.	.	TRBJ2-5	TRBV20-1	TGCAGTGCTGCGAGGACCCAGGGACGGTACTTC	CSAARTQGRYF
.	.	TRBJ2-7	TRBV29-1	TGCAGCGTTGAGCGCAACCCCTACGAGCAGTACTTC	CSVERNPYEQYF
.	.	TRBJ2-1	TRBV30	TGTGCCGGCTATGGGGCGTACGGCAATGAGCAGTTCTTC	CAGYGAYGNEQFF
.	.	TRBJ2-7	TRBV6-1	TGTGCCAGCAGTCAAAAGAGTCTCGAGCAGTACTTC	CASSQKSLEQYF
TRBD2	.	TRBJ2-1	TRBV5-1	TGCGCCAGCAGCCCCTGGGGAGCGGGGGCCTACAATGAGCAGTTCTTC	CASSPWGAGAYNEQFF
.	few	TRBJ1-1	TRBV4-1	TGCGCCAGCAGCCAGGGATGGGTCACTGAAGCTTTCTTT	CASSQGWVTEAFF
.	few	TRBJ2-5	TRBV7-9	TGTGCCAGCAGCTGGCCCGGGAAGTGGGAGACCCAGTACTTC	CASSWPGKWETQYF
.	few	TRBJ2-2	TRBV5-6	TGTGCCAGCAGCTTGGACGGAACCGGGGAGCTGTTTTTT	CASSLDGTGELFF